These 25 T cell receptor beta chains came from one sample sequenced in a study of spatial heterogeneity in lung cancer. TCRdb ran MiXCR on the 5' RACE reads and lists one entry per CDR3 protein. The sample contains 17,000 or so distinct CDR3 sequences, 9% to 10% of which appear only once. Time point given: blood at routine non-recurrence follow-up after resection. The sequencing used PBMCs, collected at follow-up. Receptor source: a female donor with early-stage non-small cell lung cancer.

This clonotype has at least ten counts. The chain uses TRBV7-2 and TRBJ2-3, with 9 bases matching TRBD2. From germline, CDR1 is SGHTA and CDR2 FQGNSA. The CDR3 has 19 residues. V was clipped by 0 bases and J by 4 bases; unmatched bases: 14. CDR3 nucleotide sequence: TGTGCCAGCAGCTTAGCGGGTAGCGGGGGCGCCCGGTGGGCAGATACGCAGTATTTT. As protein: CASSLAGSGGARWADTQYF. Looking up the rest from reference TRBV7-2 and TRBJ2-3 gives the full variable domain: GAGVSQSPSNKVTEKGKDVELRCDPISGHTALYWYRQSLGQGLEFLIYFQGNSAPDKSGLPSDRFSAERTGGSVSTLTIQRTQQEDSAVYLCASSLAGSGGARWADTQYFGPGTRLTVL.

The table lists this clonotype with many counts. The rearrangement joins TRBV18 to TRBJ1-2; a weak D match, TRBD1 (5 bases). Germline assignment: CDR1 KGHSH and CDR2 LQKENI. There are 13 residues in the CDR3. Trimming took 1 base from V and 6 from J, leaving 9 bases between them. CDR3 region: CASSPRGGDGYTF. In DNA, the CDR3 is TGTGCCAGCTCACCACGGGGCGGGGATGGCTACACCTTC.

The chain combines TRBV7-9 with TRBJ2-3; 8 positions agree with TRBD1. CDR1 SEHNR and CDR2 FQNEAQ come from the germline V gene (reference sequence). CDR3 size: 15 residues. V shed 5 bases, J shed 8 bases, and the junction held 12 bases outside the gene matches. The CDR3 region is CASSPRTGHTGTQYF. The CDR3, as DNA: TGTGCCAGCAGCCCCCGGACAGGGCATACGGGTACGCAGTATTTT.

About this clonotype itself: This sequence may be a read error, since a much larger clone differs from it by one base. This chain connects TRBV6-2 or TRBV6-3 to TRBJ2-5; D might be TRBD2 (6 bases). Between the trimmed V and J ends, which lost 7 bases and 5 bases, there was a span of 20 bases. CDR3 length: 15 amino acids. Germline V CDR1 and CDR2: MNHEY, SVGEGT. CDR3 coding DNA: TGTGCCAGCACTCCCCGGGGGAGCCCGTGGGAGACCCAGTACTTC. It translates to CASTPRGSPWETQYF.

This clonotype was observed at least ten times. The chain combines TRBV18 with TRBJ1-1; 9 bases are a match to TRBD1. Germline CDR1 is KGHSH and CDR2 is LQKENI. Trimming removed 7 bases from V and 7 bases from J; junction bases left unmatched: 10. The CDR3 length is 14 residues. CDR3 in amino acids: CASYGGQGRGEAFF. CDR3 in DNA: TGTGCCAGCTACGGCGGACAGGGGAGAGGTGAAGCTTTCTTT.

This clonotype was seen ten or more times. This rearrangement joins TRBV12-3 or TRBV12-4 to TRBJ2-3, with D tentatively TRBD1 (5 bases). The germline V and J ends were trimmed by 2 bases and 0 bases, with 12 bases remaining between them. The CDR3 runs 16 residues. CDR3 bases: TGTGCCAGCAGTTTAAAACTTCGGACAAGCACAGATACGCAGTATTTT. This gives the protein CASSLKLRTSTDTQYF.

This clonotype came up many times. The CDR3 here is CASFKDRGSGSADTQYF. The CDR3 coding sequence is TGTGCCAGTTTCAAAGATCGGGGTAGCGGGAGTGCAGATACGCAGTATTTT. The genes are TRBV28 and TRBJ2-3; 9 bases fit TRBD2. Germline V gives CDR1 MDHEN, CDR2 SYDVKM. Trimming removed 9 bases from V and 4 bases from J; junction bases left unmatched: 17. There are 17 residues in the CDR3.

V gene TRBV3-1 combines with J gene TRBJ2-1; D is perhaps TRBD1 or TRBD2 (5 bases each). Germline-derived CDR1 and CDR2 are LGHDT and YNNKEL (reference sequence). The ends were cut back, 7 bases at V and 8 bases at J, with 15 bases in the middle. The CDR3 runs to 13 residues. CDR3 coding DNA: TGTGCCAGCATGGCGTGGGGGATGGATGAGCAGTTCTTC. Amino acid sequence: CASMAWGMDEQFF.

This clonotype was seen ten or more times. The chain employs TRBV29-1 and TRBJ2-3; maybe TRBD2 (6 bases). The CDR3 is 14 amino acids. Trimming pared 3 bases from V and 2 bases from J, leaving 12 bases between. Germline V gene lookup returns CDR1 SQVTM and CDR2 ANQGSEA. The CDR3 loop reads CSVEVRGNTDTQYF. In nucleotides, the CDR3 is TGCAGCGTTGAGGTCCGGGGGAACACAGATACGCAGTATTTT.

The chain employs TRBV11-2 and TRBJ1-2; D gene uncertain. The CDR3 spans 14 residues. Germline V gene data show CDR1 as SGHAT and CDR2 as FQNNGV. V lost 0 bases and J 6 bases, leaving 11 bases between the germline ends. CDR3 DNA sequence: TGTGCCAGCAGCTTAGAAGCCAGGAGTAATGGCTACACCTTC. Amino acids: CASSLEARSNGYTF.

In its sample, this clonotype was seen many times. This chain joins TRBV9 and TRBJ2-7; D may be TRBD1 (6 bases). V lost 4 bases and J 4 bases, leaving 12 bases between the germline ends. Germline-derived CDR1 and CDR2 are SGDLS and YYNGEE. The CDR3 extends over 13 amino acids. The CDR3 DNA follows: TGTGCCAGCAGCCCCCAAAGGGGGTACGAGCAGTACTTC. Its translation is CASSPQRGYEQYF.

There are many counts of this clonotype. The chain is built from TRBV27 and TRBJ1-4; D unresolved. From germline, CDR1 is MNHEY and CDR2 SMNVEV (reference sequence). This CDR3 contains 13 residues. The germline V and J ends were trimmed by 6 bases and 5 bases, with 10 bases remaining between them. The CDR3 spells CASRTQRNEKLFF. The CDR3 DNA follows: TGTGCCAGCAGGACACAGAGGAATGAAAAACTGTTTTTT.

J is TRBJ1-6 and V is TRBV12-3 or TRBV12-4; tentatively, D is TRBD1 (5 bases). The CDR3 has 14 amino acids. The V end was cut by 7 bases, the J end by 5 bases, with 12 bases between. The CDR3 protein is CASKGTADNSPLHF. The CDR3, as DNA: TGTGCCAGCAAGGGGACGGCGGATAATTCACCCCTCCACTTT.

V and J are TRBV9 and TRBJ1-1; a possible D gene is TRBD1 (6 bases). CDR3 size: 14 residues. Germline V gene data show CDR1 as SGDLS and CDR2 as YYNGEE. Trimming removed 4 bases at V and 11 bases at J, with 21 bases between. CDR3 protein: CASSPAGGGPAAFF. The DNA of the CDR3 is TGTGCCAGCAGCCCCGCCGGGGGCGGCCCAGCGGCTTTCTTT.

Worth noting for this clonotype: Just one base apart from a much larger clone, this may be a read error. The chain links TRBV7-2 to TRBJ2-5; 10 bases are a match to TRBD2. The CDR3 is made up of 14 amino acids. From germline, CDR1 is SGHTA and CDR2 FQGNSA. CDR3 region: CVSSLGTSEETQYF. CDR3 DNA: TGTGTCAGCAGCTTAGGGACTAGCGAAGAGACCCAGTACTTC.

Judged by abundance, this clonotype is medium-sized. The rearrangement joins TRBV4-3 to TRBJ2-3; 7 bases match TRBD2. The CDR3 runs 17 residues. CDR1 is LGHNA and CDR2 is YSLEER in the germline V gene. V trimming: 0 bases; J trimming: 2 bases; junction bases outside the gene matches: 8. CDR3 sequence (DNA): TGCGCCAGCAGCCAAGACGGTCTAGCGGAGTTCACAGATACGCAGTATTTT. Its protein is CASSQDGLAEFTDTQYF.

This clonotype turned up a few times. The chain couples TRBV29-1 to TRBJ2-7; D is unclear. Deletions cut 4 bases from V and 0 bases from J, with 10 bases between. The germline V gene has CDR1 SQVTM and CDR2 ANQGSEA. This CDR3 comprises 13 residues. The CDR3 region has the DNA TGCAGCGTTGGCAGCCCCCCCTCCTACGAGCAGTACTTC. Its translation is CSVGSPPSYEQYF.

This clonotype appeared many times. V usage is TRBV7-9 and J usage is TRBJ1-5; TRBD1 aligns across 7 bases. This CDR3 spans 15 amino acids. V was pared by 5 bases and J by 4 bases, with 8 bases of the junction left unmatched. Germline CDR1 and CDR2: SEHNR and FQNEAQ (reference sequence). CDR3 protein: CASSRTGARNQPQHF. CDR3 bases: TGTGCCAGCAGCCGTACAGGGGCTCGTAATCAGCCCCAGCATTTT.

The table lists this clonotype with many counts. The genes are TRBV5-5 and TRBJ2-5; D is possibly TRBD1 or TRBD2 (5 bases each). The germline CDR1 and CDR2 sequences are SGHKS and YYEKEE (reference sequence). The CDR3 is 14 residues long. Trimming removed 1 base from V and 4 bases from J, with 11 bases in between. The CDR3 region is CASSLWTGGETQYF. The CDR3 bases are TGTGCCAGCAGCTTGTGGACTGGGGGAGAGACCCAGTACTTC.

At least ten counts were recorded for this clonotype. This sequence joins TRBV27 and TRBJ2-5, with 8 bases that match TRBD1. CDR3 length: 13 amino acids. Germline V lookup: CDR1 MNHEY, CDR2 SMNVEV (reference sequence). After removal of 5 bases from V and 5 bases from J, the junction contained 4 bases not matched to a gene. CDR3 sequence (DNA): TGTGCCAGCAGTGTCAGGGGGCGCGAGACCCAGTACTTC. Translation: CASSVRGRETQYF.

CDR3 DNA sequence: TGCGCCAGCAGTGAAGACAGGGGCGCGACCCAGTACTTC. Translated, it gives CASSEDRGATQYF. The chain carries TRBV10-2 and TRBJ2-5; 8 bases are shared with TRBD1. Germline V CDR1 and CDR2: WSHSY, SAAADI. The CDR3 has 13 residues. V trimming: 3 bases; J trimming: 7 bases; junction bases outside the gene matches: 4.

This clonotype was observed many times. The CDR3, as DNA: TGCGCCAGCAGTGAGTCGGGGGTAGAGACCCAGTACTTC. This codes for CASSESGVETQYF. The rearrangement links TRBV10-1 to TRBJ2-5, with D perhaps being TRBD1 or TRBD2 (5 bases each). The germline V gene has CDR1 WNHNN and CDR2 SYGVQD (reference sequence). Trimming stripped 0 bases from V and 4 bases from J, with 6 bases between. The CDR3 loop spans 13 amino acids.

This clonotype came up a few times. The chain combines TRBV20-1 with TRBJ2-7; 10 bases align to TRBD1. V gave up 5 bases and J gave up 0 bases; unmatched junction bases: 7. CDR1 and CDR2 from the germline V gene are DFQATT and SNEGSKA (reference sequence). The CDR3 has 15 residues. The CDR3 loop reads CSASRTGGNSYEQYF. In DNA, the CDR3 is TGCAGTGCTTCCCGGACAGGGGGTAACTCCTACGAGCAGTACTTC.

The rearrangement uses TRBV12-5 and TRBJ2-2; TRBD2 might be the D (5 bases). CDR1 is LGHNT and CDR2 is FRNRAP in the germline V gene. The CDR3 runs to 16 residues. V lost 0 bases and J 7 bases, leaving 15 bases between the germline ends. CDR3 residues: CASGLVSGRPGGELFF. The CDR3 DNA sequence: TGTGCTAGTGGTTTGGTAAGCGGCAGGCCCGGCGGGGAGCTGTTTTTT.

By share, this clonotype counts as medium-sized (0.01 to 0.1%). The gene calls are TRBV6-5 and TRBJ1-5; D is unresolved. Germline assignment: CDR1 MNHEY and CDR2 SVGAGI. The CDR3 extends over 16 amino acids. The V gene lost 3 bases and the J gene lost 1 base, with 13 bases spanning the gap. The CDR3 region is CASSYYPKGSNQPQHF. The CDR3 DNA follows: TGTGCCAGCAGTTATTATCCAAAAGGGAGCAATCAGCCCCAGCATTTT.